One sample yielded the 28 T cell receptor beta chains listed below, sequenced in a study of molecular identifiers for immune sequencing clone quantification. TCRdb fed the PCR reads into MiXCR, producing one record per CDR3 protein. The table records around 480,000 distinct CDR3 sequences, around 23% of them present only once. Sequenced material: naive CD8+ T cells from blood, with Jurkat cell RNA spiked in. This sample's subset: FACS-sorted CD8+CD4-CCR7+CD45RA+ naive T cells. These receptors were collected from a human donor in good health. Some libraries in this study had Jurkat cell RNA spiked in.

The V call is TRBV5-3, the J call TRBJ2-7; D may be TRBD1 or TRBD2 (5 bases each). TRBV5-3 counts as an open reading frame of uncertain function. CDR3 length: 12 residues. V dropped 8 bases and J dropped 7 bases, with 16 bases sitting between them. The CDR3 sequence is CASSTDTGEQYF. The DNA for the CDR3 is TGTGCCAGCAGCACGGACACGGGGGAGCAGTACTTC.

This clonotype occurred a few times. The chain is built from TRBV24-1 and TRBJ2-1; TRBD2 aligns across 9 bases. V dropped 9 bases and J dropped 2; count of bases not matched to a gene: 1. Germline V gene lookup returns CDR1 KGHDR and CDR2 SFDVKD. The CDR3 is 13 amino acids. Written as DNA, the CDR3 is TGTGCCACCGCGGGGGGGACCTACAATGAGCAGTTCTTC. Its translation is CATAGGTYNEQFF.

A few counts support this clonotype. V usage is TRBV3-1 and J usage is TRBJ1-1, with D perhaps TRBD1 (6 bases). Trimming removed 4 bases at V and 0 bases at J, with 18 bases between. The CDR3 is made up of 17 amino acids. Germline V gene lookup returns CDR1 LGHDT and CDR2 YNNKEL (reference sequence). The CDR3 is CASSPARGKGMNTEAFF. The CDR3 coding sequence is TGTGCCAGCAGCCCAGCCAGGGGTAAGGGGATGAACACTGAAGCTTTCTTT.

About this clonotype: The CDR3 end shows no conserved phenylalanine or tryptophan, and so a read error is likely. The V and J genes are TRBV7-9 and TRBJ1-1, with a tentative D call TRBD1 (5 bases). The CDR3 extends over 12 amino acids. Germline CDR1 and CDR2: SEHNR and FQNEAQ (reference sequence). In DNA form, the CDR3 reads TGTGCCAGCAGCTTCACTGGGACTGTAGCTTTCTCT. Translating it yields CASSFTGTVAFS.

This clonotype has ten or more counts. The V and J genes are TRBV2 and TRBJ2-3; D is unclear. The CDR3 is 11 residues long. Germline CDR1 is SNHLY and CDR2 is FYNNEI. The V end was cut by 3 bases, the J end by 5 bases, with 3 bases between. CDR3 residues: CASSEEDTQYF. The CDR3 DNA follows: TGTGCCAGCAGTGAGGAAGATACGCAGTATTTT. Supplemented by reference TRBV2 and TRBJ2-3, the full variable domain reads EPEVTQTPSHQVTQMGQEVILRCVPISNHLYFYWYRQILGQKVEFLVSFYNNEISEKSEIFDDQFSVERPDGSNFTLKIRSTKLEDSAMYFCASSEEDTQYFGPGTRLTVL.

V and J are TRBV4-1 and TRBJ2-3; D tentatively reads TRBD1 or TRBD2 (5 bases each). Germline V gene lookup returns CDR1 MGHRA and CDR2 YSYEKL. The CDR3 extends over 17 amino acids. V was clipped by 4 bases and J by 0 bases, with 17 bases between them. The DNA of the CDR3 is TGCGCCAGCAGCCTCCCTTTGGTTTGGGGGAGCACAGATACGCAGTATTTT. Protein: CASSLPLVWGSTDTQYF.

This clonotype showed up just a few times. The chain joins TRBV6-1 to TRBJ1-4; D gene unclear. The CDR3 covers 14 residues. Germline loops: CDR1 MNHNS, CDR2 SASEGT. V shed 6 bases and J shed 6 bases, with 14 bases lying between them. The CDR3 reads CASRDLGPDEKLFF. The CDR3 coding sequence is TGTGCCAGCAGGGACTTGGGCCCAGATGAAAAACTGTTTTTT.

The chain employs TRBV27 and TRBJ2-5, with 9 nucleotides matching TRBD2. The CDR3 runs 12 residues. The ends lost 6 bases at V and 13 bases at J; junction bases unmatched: 9. Germline CDR1 is MNHEY and CDR2 is SMNVEV (reference sequence). Here the CDR3 reads CASRSHGTSPYF. The CDR3 DNA follows: TGTGCCAGCAGAAGTCATGGGACTAGCCCGTACTTC.

V and J are TRBV5-1 and TRBJ2-3, with 15 bases aligning to TRBD2. Germline values: CDR1 SGHRS, CDR2 YFSETQ. Trimming at V came to 4 bases and at J to 1 base, leaving 10 bases not matched to a gene. The length of the CDR3 is 19 residues. CDR3 sequence reads: CASSPEGTSGGYGTDTQYF. The CDR3, as DNA: TGCGCCAGCAGCCCCGAAGGGACTAGCGGGGGGTATGGCACAGATACGCAGTATTTT.

This sequence joins TRBV3-1 and TRBJ1-1; D gene uncertain. V was clipped by 3 bases and J by 7 bases, with 9 bases between them. This CDR3 spans 12 amino acids. Looked up from germline, CDR1 is LGHDT and CDR2 is YNNKEL (reference sequence). CDR3 protein: CASSHVGFEAFF. The CDR3 region has the DNA TGTGCCAGCAGCCATGTGGGGTTTGAAGCTTTCTTT.

This clonotype was detected only a few times. The chain has TRBV27 and TRBJ2-6; 7 nucleotides match TRBD1. Germline CDR1 MNHEY, CDR2 SMNVEV (reference sequence). The CDR3 is 16 residues long. V shed 4 bases, J shed 0 bases, and the junction held 3 bases outside the gene matches. CDR3 coding DNA: TGTGCCAGCAGTTCAAGGACAGGCTCTGGGGCCAACGTCCTGACTTTC. Translation gives CASSSRTGSGANVLTF.

For this clonotype: A much larger clone differs from this one at a single base, so this may be a read error. This chain joins TRBV2 and TRBJ1-1, with a tentative D call TRBD1 (6 bases). The germline V gene has CDR1 SNHLY and CDR2 FYNNEI. The CDR3 is 16 amino acids. The CDR3 protein is CASKSRGTLEDTEAIF. The CDR3 DNA reads as TGTGCCAGCAAATCTAGGGGGACGCTCGAGGACACTGAAGCTATCTTT.

The rearrangement uses TRBV5-4 and TRBJ2-3, with TRBD2 identical over 11 bases. This CDR3 comprises 15 residues. V shed 3 bases and J 7 bases; nucleotides not matched to a gene: 7. Germline-derived CDR1 and CDR2 are SGHNT and YYREEE (reference sequence). CDR3 amino acids: CASSSPSGGLNTQYF. Written as DNA, the CDR3 is TGTGCCAGCAGCTCCCCTAGCGGGGGGTTGAATACGCAGTATTTT.

This clonotype was counted a few times. The rearrangement uses TRBV4-3 and TRBJ2-3; TRBD1 might be the D (6 bases). Germline CDR1 is LGHNA and CDR2 is YSLEER. V gave up 4 bases and J gave up 0 bases, with 14 bases separating them. This CDR3 contains 16 residues. The CDR3 sequence is CASSPYLDRSTDTQYF. The CDR3 DNA sequence: TGCGCCAGCAGCCCTTACCTGGACAGAAGCACAGATACGCAGTATTTT.

This clonotype came up a few times. The V gene is TRBV20-1, the J gene TRBJ2-1; 8 bases agree with TRBD2. The CDR3 has 14 amino acids. V shed 6 bases and J 4 bases; nucleotides not matched to a gene: 8. Germline V CDR1 and CDR2: DFQATT, SNEGSKA (reference sequence). CDR3 protein: CSAKASGPYNEQFF. Here the CDR3 DNA reads TGCAGTGCCAAAGCTAGCGGGCCTTACAATGAGCAGTTCTTC.

This clonotype was seen only a few times. The gene calls are TRBV6-5 and TRBJ2-1; D is possibly TRBD2 (6 bases). Germline V gives CDR1 MNHEY, CDR2 SVGAGI. Trimming cost V 7 bases and J 7 bases, with 20 bases left between them. This CDR3 region has 15 residues. Here the CDR3 reads CASKGPGVRSNEQFF. CDR3 coding DNA: TGTGCCAGCAAAGGGCCGGGGGTTAGGTCGAATGAGCAGTTCTTC.

V usage is TRBV27 and J usage is TRBJ1-2; no clear D gene. Germline V CDR1 and CDR2: MNHEY, SMNVEV (reference sequence). There are 14 residues in the CDR3. Between the trimmed V and J ends, which lost 1 base and 2 bases, there was a span of 8 bases. The CDR3 sequence: CASSLFPGNYGYTF. DNA of the CDR3: TGTGCCAGCAGTTTATTCCCAGGAAACTATGGCTACACCTTC.

There are a few counts of this clonotype. The gene calls are TRBV11-2 and TRBJ2-1; 9 nucleotides agree with TRBD2. CDR3 length: 18 residues. Germline V gene lookup returns CDR1 SGHAT and CDR2 FQNNGV. The junction had 14 bases not matched to a gene; V was cut back by 4 bases and J by 4 bases. The CDR3 nucleotides are TGTGCCAGCAGCTCCGGTGGTCCCGCTAGCGGGGTATACAATGAGCAGTTCTTC. Its protein is CASSSGGPASGVYNEQFF.

This clonotype was detected many times. An end of the junction differs from the germline gene, which may be a read error. The J gene is TRBJ2-7, the V gene TRBV7-9; possible D gene TRBD2, 6 bases. The CDR3 consists of 12 residues. Germline V lookup: CDR1 SEHNR, CDR2 FQNEAQ (reference sequence). This chain's CDR3 is CASSLAGGLSSF. The DNA for the CDR3 is TGTGCCAGCAGCTTAGCGGGGGGTTTATCGTCGTTC. Based on the CDR3 plus reference TRBV7-9 and TRBJ2-7, the full variable domain is DTGVSQNPRHKITKRGQNVTFRCDPISEHNRLYWYRQTLGQGPEFLTYFQNEAQLEKSRLLSDRFSAERPKGSFSTLEIQRTEQGDSAMYLCASSLAGGLSSFGPGTRLTVT.

This clonotype was seen only a few times. Being one base from a much bigger clone, this may be a read error. The chain couples TRBV6-5 to TRBJ2-3; 7 positions match TRBD2. Germline V gene data show CDR1 as MNHEY and CDR2 as SVGAGI. This CDR3 has 16 amino acids. In DNA, the CDR3 is TGTGCCAGCAGTCACTCCGGACTAGAGGGCACAGATACGCAGTATTTT. This encodes CASSHSGLEGTDTQYF.

As concerns this clonotype: Possible read error: a much larger clone is one base away. V usage is TRBV14 and J usage is TRBJ1-3, with 12 bases matching TRBD1. The V gene's germline CDR1 is SGHDN and CDR2 FVKESK. This CDR3 region has 17 residues. J was trimmed by 1 base and V by 2 bases; bases with no gene match: 3. CDR3 in amino acids: CASSQQGQGASGNTIYF. The CDR3, as DNA: TGTGCCAGCAGCCAACAGGGACAGGGGGCTTCTGGAAACACCATATATTTT.

This clonotype was detected a few times. The genes are TRBV12-5 and TRBJ2-1, with 8 nucleotides matching TRBD2. The V and J ends lost 3 bases and 4 bases, in that order; junction bases with no gene match: 5. Germline-derived CDR1 and CDR2 are LGHNT and FRNRAP. The CDR3 covers 15 residues. This CDR3 reads CASGLGPSGYNEQFF. For the CDR3, the DNA is TGTGCTAGTGGTTTAGGGCCTAGCGGGTACAATGAGCAGTTCTTC.

Many counts were recorded for this clonotype. This chain connects TRBV5-1 to TRBJ2-5; D is ambiguous. The V and J ends lost 2 bases and 4 bases respectively, with 12 bases between them. Germline V lookup: CDR1 SGHRS, CDR2 YFSETQ. This CDR3 contains 14 residues. CDR3 protein: CASSLTYARETQYF. The DNA for the CDR3 is TGCGCCAGCAGCTTAACGTACGCCAGAGAGACCCAGTACTTC.

As for this clonotype: Lacking the conserved final phenylalanine or tryptophan, this CDR3 likely reflects a read error. The chain links TRBV20-1 to TRBJ1-2, with 7 bases lining up with TRBD1. J lost 4 bases, V lost 6 bases, and 11 bases had no gene match. The CDR3 sequence is 14 residues long. Germline values: CDR1 DFQATT, CDR2 SNEGSKA (reference sequence). Here the CDR3 DNA reads TGCAGTGCCGCGCCCGACAGGGCCCTCTATGGCTACACCTAC. The encoded protein is CSAAPDRALYGYTY.

The chain is built from TRBV6-1 and TRBJ2-2, with D perhaps matching TRBD1 or TRBD2 (5 bases each). The CDR3 extends over 17 amino acids. Trimming removed 5 bases at V and 4 bases at J, with 20 bases between. Germline V lookup: CDR1 MNHNS, CDR2 SASEGT. In DNA, the CDR3 is TGTGCCAGCAGTACATTTGGTAGCACAGGAGGCACCGGGGAGCTGTTTTTT. Amino acid sequence: CASSTFGSTGGTGELFF.

This sequence joins TRBV29-1 and TRBJ1-2; D is possibly TRBD1 (5 bases). V shed 1 base and J shed 1 base, with 22 bases lying between them. The CDR3 consists of 18 residues. The germline gives CDR1 SQVTM, CDR2 ANQGSEA. CDR3 bases: TGCAGCGTTGAAGGGGAGGGGTGGTCTTTAAATATTAACTATGGCTACACCTTC. It encodes CSVEGEGWSLNINYGYTF.

Concerning this clonotype: Because the CDR3 is missing its conserved closing phenylalanine or tryptophan, this is likely a read error. The chain recombines TRBV7-9 with TRBJ2-7, with 10 bases matching TRBD1. CDR1 and CDR2 from the germline V gene are SEHNR and FQNEAQ (reference sequence). Trimming cost V 4 bases and J 3 bases; bases outside gene matches: 6. This CDR3 is built from 15 residues. For the CDR3, the DNA is TGTGCCAGCAGCTCCCCGGGACAGGGGTTCTACGAGCAGTACCTC. Protein: CASSSPGQGFYEQYL.

This clonotype was counted a few times. The V gene is TRBV7-2, the J gene TRBJ2-1, with 8 bases fitting TRBD2. CDR1 is SGHTA, CDR2 FQGNSA, per germline. The CDR3 sequence is 15 residues long. Trimming took 5 bases from V and 5 from J; bases not matched to a gene: 8. For the CDR3, the DNA is TGTGCCAGCAGCCCGCGTCCGGGACTAGACAATGAGCAGTTCTTC. Amino acids: CASSPRPGLDNEQFF.